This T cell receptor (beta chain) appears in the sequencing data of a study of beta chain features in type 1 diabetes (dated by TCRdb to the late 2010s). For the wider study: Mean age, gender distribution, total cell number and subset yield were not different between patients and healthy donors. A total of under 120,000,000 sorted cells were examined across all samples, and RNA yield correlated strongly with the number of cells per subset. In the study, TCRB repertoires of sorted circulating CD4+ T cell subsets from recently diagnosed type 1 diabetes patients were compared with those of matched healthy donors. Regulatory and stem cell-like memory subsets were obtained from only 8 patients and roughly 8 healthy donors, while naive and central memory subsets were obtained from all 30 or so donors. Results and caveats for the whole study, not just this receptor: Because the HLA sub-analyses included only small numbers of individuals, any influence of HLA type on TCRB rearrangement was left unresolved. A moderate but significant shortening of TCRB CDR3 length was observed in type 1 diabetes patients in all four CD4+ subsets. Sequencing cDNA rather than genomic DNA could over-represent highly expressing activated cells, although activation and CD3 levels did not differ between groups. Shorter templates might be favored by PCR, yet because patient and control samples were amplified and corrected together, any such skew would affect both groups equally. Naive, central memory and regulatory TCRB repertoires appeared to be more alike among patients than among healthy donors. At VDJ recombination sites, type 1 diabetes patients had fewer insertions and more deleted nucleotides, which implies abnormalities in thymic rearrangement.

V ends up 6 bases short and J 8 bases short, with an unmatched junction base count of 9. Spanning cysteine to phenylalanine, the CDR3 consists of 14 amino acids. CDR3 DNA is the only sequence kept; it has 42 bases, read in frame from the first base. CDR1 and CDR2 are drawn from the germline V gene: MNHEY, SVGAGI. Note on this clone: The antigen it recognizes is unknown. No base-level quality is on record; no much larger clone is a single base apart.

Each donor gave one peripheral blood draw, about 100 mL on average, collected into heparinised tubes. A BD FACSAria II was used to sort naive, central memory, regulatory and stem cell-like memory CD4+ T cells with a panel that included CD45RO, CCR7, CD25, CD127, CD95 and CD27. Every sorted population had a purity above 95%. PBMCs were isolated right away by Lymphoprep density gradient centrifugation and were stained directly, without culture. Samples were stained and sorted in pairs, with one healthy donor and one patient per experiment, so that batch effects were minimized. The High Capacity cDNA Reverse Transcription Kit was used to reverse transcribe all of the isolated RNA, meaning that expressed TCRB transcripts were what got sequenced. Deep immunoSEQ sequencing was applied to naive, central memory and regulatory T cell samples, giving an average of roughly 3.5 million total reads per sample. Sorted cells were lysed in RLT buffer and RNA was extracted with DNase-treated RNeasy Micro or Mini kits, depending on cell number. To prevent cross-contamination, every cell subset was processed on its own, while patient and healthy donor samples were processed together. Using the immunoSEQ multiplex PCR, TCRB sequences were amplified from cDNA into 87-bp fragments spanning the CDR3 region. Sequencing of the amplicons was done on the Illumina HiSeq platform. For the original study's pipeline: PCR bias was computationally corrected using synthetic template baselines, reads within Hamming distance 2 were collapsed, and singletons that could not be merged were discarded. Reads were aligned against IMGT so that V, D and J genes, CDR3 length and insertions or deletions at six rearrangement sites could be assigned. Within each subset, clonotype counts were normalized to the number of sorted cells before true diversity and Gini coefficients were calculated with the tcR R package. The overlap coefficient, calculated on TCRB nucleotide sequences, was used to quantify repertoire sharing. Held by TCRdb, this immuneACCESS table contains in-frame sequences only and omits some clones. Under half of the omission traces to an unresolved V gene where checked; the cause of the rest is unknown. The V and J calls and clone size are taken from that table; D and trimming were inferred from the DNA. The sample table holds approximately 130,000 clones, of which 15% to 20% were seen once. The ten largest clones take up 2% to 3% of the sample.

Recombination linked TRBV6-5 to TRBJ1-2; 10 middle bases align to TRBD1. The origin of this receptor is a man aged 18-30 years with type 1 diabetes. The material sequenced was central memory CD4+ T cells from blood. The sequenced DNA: TGTGCCAGCAGGCCGTCGACAGGGGGCAAAGGCTACACCTTC. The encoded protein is CASRPSTGGKGYTF.